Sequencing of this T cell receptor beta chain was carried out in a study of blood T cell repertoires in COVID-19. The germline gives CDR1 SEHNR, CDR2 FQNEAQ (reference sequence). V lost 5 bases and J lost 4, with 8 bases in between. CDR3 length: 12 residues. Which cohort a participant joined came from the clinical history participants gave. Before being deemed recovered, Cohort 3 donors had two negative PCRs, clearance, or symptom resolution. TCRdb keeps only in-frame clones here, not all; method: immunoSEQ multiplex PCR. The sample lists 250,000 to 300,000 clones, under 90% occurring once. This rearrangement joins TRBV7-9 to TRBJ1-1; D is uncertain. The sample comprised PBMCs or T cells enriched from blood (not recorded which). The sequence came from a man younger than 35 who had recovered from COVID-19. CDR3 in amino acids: CASSPPGTEAFF. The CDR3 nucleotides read TGTGCCAGCAGCCCGCCGGGCACTGAAGCTTTCTTT.